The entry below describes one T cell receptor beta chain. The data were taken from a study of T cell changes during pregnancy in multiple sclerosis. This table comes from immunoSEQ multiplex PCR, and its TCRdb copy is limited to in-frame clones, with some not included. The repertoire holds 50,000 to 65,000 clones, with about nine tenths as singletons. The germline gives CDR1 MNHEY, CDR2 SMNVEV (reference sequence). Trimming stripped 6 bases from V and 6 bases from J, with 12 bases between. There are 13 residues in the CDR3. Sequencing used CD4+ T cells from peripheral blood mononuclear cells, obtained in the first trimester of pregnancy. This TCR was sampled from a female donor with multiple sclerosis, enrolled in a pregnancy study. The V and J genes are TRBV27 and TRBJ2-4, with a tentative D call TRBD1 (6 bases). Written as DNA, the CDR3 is TGTGCCAGCAGCTTAGACAGGAGAAACATTCAGTACTTC. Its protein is CASSLDRRNIQYF.